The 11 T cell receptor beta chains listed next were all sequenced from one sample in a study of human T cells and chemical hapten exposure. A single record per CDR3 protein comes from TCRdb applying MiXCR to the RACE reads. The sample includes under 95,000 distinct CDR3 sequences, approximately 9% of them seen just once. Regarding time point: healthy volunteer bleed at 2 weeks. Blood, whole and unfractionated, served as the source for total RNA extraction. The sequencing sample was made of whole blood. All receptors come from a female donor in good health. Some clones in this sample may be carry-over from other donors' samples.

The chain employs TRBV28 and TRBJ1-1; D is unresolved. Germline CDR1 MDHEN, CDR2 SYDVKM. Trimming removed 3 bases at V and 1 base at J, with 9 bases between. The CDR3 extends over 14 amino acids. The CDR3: CASSLDRRNTEAFF. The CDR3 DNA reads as TGTGCCAGCAGTTTGGACCGGAGGAACACTGAAGCTTTCTTT.

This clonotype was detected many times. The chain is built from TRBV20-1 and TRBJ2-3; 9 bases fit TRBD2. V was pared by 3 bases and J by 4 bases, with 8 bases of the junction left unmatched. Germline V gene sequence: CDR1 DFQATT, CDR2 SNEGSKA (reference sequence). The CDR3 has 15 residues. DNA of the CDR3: TGCAGTGCTAGTGGTAGCGGGAGACGCCCAGATACGCAGTATTTT. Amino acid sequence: CSASGSGRRPDTQYF.

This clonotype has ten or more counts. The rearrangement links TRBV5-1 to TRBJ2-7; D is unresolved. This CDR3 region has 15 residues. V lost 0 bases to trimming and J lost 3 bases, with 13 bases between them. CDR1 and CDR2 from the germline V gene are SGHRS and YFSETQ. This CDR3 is CASSLESQAVYEQYF. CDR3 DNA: TGCGCCAGCAGCTTGGAATCGCAGGCGGTCTACGAGCAGTACTTC.

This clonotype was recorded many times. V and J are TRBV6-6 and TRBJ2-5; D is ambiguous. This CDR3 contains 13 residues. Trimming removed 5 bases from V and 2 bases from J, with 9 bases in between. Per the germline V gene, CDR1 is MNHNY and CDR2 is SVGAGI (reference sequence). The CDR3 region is CASSLVYQETQYF. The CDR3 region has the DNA TGTGCCAGCAGTCTCGTGTATCAAGAGACCCAGTACTTC.

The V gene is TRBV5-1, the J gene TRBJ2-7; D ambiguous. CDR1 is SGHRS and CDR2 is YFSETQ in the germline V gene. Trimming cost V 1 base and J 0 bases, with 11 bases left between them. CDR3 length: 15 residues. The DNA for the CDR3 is TGCGCCAGCAGCTTGTCAGAATCTTACTCCTACGAGCAGTACTTC. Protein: CASSLSESYSYEQYF.

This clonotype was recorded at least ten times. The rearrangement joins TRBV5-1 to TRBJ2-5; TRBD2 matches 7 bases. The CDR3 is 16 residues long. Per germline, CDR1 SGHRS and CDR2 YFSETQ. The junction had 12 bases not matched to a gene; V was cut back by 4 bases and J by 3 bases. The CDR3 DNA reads TGCGCCAGCAGCCCTGGACTGGCGGGAGCTGAAGAGACCCAGTACTTC. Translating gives CASSPGLAGAEETQYF. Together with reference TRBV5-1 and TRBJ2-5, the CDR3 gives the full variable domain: KAGVTQTPRYLIKTRGQQVTLSCSPISGHRSVSWYQQTPGQGLQFLFEYFSETQRNKGNFPGRFSGRQFSNSRSEMNVSTLELGDSALYLCASSPGLAGAEETQYFGPGTRLLVL.

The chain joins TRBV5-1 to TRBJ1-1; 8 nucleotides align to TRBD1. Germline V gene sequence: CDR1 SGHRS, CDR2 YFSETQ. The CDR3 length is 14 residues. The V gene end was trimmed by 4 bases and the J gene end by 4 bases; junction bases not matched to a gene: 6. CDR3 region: CASSTGQGATEAFF. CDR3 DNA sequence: TGCGCCAGCAGCACCGGACAGGGAGCCACTGAAGCTTTCTTT.

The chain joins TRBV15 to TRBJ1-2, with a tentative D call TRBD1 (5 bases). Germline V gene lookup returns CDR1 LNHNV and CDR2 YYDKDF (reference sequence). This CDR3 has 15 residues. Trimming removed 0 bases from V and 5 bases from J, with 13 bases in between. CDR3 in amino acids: CATSRDTEGMYGYTF. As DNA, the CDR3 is TGTGCCACCAGCAGAGATACAGAGGGGATGTATGGCTACACCTTC. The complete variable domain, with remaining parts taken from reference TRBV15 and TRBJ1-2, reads DAMVIQNPRYQVTQFGKPVTLSCSQTLNHNVMYWYQQKSSQAPKLLFHYYDKDFNNEADTPDNFQSRRPNTSFCFLDIRSPGLGDTAMYLCATSRDTEGMYGYTFGSGTRLTVV.

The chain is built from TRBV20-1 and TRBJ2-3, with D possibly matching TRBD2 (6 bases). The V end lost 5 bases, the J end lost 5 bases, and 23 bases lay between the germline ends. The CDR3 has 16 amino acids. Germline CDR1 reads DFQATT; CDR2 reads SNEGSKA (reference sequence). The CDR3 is CSASGTLPAGRDTQYF. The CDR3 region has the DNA TGCAGTGCTTCCGGGACTTTACCCGCGGGGAGAGATACGCAGTATTTT.

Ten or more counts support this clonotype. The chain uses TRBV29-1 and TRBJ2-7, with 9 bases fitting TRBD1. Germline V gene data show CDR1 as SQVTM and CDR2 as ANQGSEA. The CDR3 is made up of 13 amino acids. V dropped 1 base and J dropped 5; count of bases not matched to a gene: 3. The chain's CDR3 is CSVEVTGGDEQYF. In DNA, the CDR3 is TGCAGCGTTGAAGTTACAGGGGGCGACGAGCAGTACTTC.

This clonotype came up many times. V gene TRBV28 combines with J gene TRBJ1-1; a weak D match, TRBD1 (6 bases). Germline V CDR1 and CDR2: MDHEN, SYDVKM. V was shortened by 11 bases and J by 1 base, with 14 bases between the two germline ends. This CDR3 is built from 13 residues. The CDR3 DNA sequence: TGTGCCTCCAGGGGCCAGACGAACACTGAAGCTTTCTTT. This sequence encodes CASRGQTNTEAFF.